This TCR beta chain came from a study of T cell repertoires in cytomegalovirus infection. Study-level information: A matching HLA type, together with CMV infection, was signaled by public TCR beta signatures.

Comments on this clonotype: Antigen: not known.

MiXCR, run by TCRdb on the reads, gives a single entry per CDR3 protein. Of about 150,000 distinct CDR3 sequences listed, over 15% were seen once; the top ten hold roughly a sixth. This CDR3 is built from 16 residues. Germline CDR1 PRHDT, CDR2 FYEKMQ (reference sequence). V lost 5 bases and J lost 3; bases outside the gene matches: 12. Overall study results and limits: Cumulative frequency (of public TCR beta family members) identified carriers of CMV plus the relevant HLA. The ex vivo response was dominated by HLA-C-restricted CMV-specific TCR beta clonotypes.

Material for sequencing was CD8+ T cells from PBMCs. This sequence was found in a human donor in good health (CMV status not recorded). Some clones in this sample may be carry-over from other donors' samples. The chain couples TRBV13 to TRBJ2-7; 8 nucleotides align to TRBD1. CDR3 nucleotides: TGTGCCAGCAGCCCCAGAGGACAGGGTCAGAACTACGAGCAGTACTTC. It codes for CASSPRGQGQNYEQYF.